The 10 T cell receptor beta chains given below trace back to one sample, sequenced in a study of T-cell reconstitution after alpha-beta-depleted transplantation in children (dated by TCRdb to 2016 to 2017). The method behind the library was PCR. Instrument used: Illumina HiSeq 2500. TCR libraries were prepared with molecular barcoding, using unique molecular identifiers to normalize TCRbeta repertoire quantification. TCRdb passed the public sequencing reads through fastp at Q25 and MiXCR, retaining productive beta sequences. Identical CDR3 proteins give one entry, which carries the most common genes and DNA. The sample records about 400,000 distinct CDR3 sequences, about a fifth of which are singletons. Approximately 3.8% of the sample is taken by the ten largest. The material was PBMCs from the stem cell graft donor, obtained from the stem cell graft. The origin of the receptors is a human donor who donated a stem cell graft to a child with acute myeloid leukemia.

J is TRBJ2-3 and V is TRBV28, with 9 bases matching TRBD1. V lost 8 bases and J lost 4; bases outside the gene matches: 7. CDR3 size: 14 residues. In germline, CDR1 is MDHEN, CDR2 SYDVKM. This CDR3 is CASGGQGGPDTQYF. The CDR3 bases are TGTGCCAGCGGGGGACAGGGTGGGCCAGATACGCAGTATTTT. Looking up the rest from reference TRBV28 and TRBJ2-3 gives the full variable domain: DVKVTQSSRYLVKRTGEKVFLECVQDMDHENMFWYRQDPGLGLRLIYFSYDVKMKEKGDIPEGYSVSREKKERFSLILESASTNQTSMYLCASGGQGGPDTQYFGPGTRLTVL.

This chain connects TRBV7-8 to TRBJ2-1; D ambiguous. The CDR3 runs 15 residues. Looked up from germline, CDR1 is SGHVS and CDR2 is FQNEAQ. The V end lost 3 bases, the J end lost 6 bases, and 15 bases lay between the germline ends. The CDR3 loop reads CASSFLQAAFNEQFF. CDR3 nucleotides: TGTGCCAGCAGCTTTTTGCAGGCCGCTTTCAATGAGCAGTTCTTC.

This rearrangement joins TRBV12-3 or TRBV12-4 to TRBJ1-1, with TRBD1 matching 8 bases. Trimming took 1 base from V and 11 from J; bases not matched to a gene: 9. The CDR3 has 14 residues. Written as DNA, the CDR3 is TGTGCCAGCAGTTTAGACCTGGCAGGGGGCAGGGCTTTCTTT. It translates to CASSLDLAGGRAFF.

V usage is TRBV12-3 or TRBV12-4 and J usage is TRBJ1-2, with 12 nucleotides matching TRBD1. V shed 5 bases, J shed 6 bases, and the junction held 4 bases outside the gene matches. The CDR3 length is 14 residues. The CDR3 sequence: CASSPGQGANGYTF. The CDR3 DNA follows: TGTGCCAGCAGTCCGGGACAGGGGGCAAATGGCTACACCTTC.

In this sample, this clonotype turned up a few times. The V and J genes are TRBV29-1 and TRBJ2-3; maybe TRBD1 (7 bases). CDR1 and CDR2 from the germline V gene are SQVTM and ANQGSEA. The V end lost 4 bases, the J end lost 2 bases, and 16 bases lay between the germline ends. The CDR3 is 15 residues long. The CDR3 reads CSVGSAGGITDTQYF. The CDR3 coding sequence is TGCAGCGTTGGCTCGGCAGGGGGGATCACAGATACGCAGTATTTT.

This chain links TRBV12-3 or TRBV12-4 with TRBJ2-7; tentative D call: TRBD1 (6 bases). There are 16 residues in the CDR3. Trimming left V 5 bases short and J 2 bases short, with 19 bases between. CDR3 loop: CASSPRTGTTTYEQYF. The CDR3 nucleotides read TGTGCCAGCAGTCCGCGGACCGGGACAACGACCTACGAGCAGTACTTC.

V usage is TRBV7-2 and J usage is TRBJ2-1; 9 positions agree with TRBD2. J gave up 4 bases and V 1 base, and 5 bases lay outside the gene matches. The germline gives CDR1 SGHTA, CDR2 FQGNSA. The CDR3 loop spans 16 amino acids. The CDR3: CASSLVSLAGYNEQFF. The CDR3 nucleotides read TGTGCCAGCAGCTTAGTCTCTCTAGCGGGATACAATGAGCAGTTCTTC.

V and J are TRBV7-3 and TRBJ2-1; 11 positions agree with TRBD2. The CDR3 consists of 15 residues. Germline V gene sequence: CDR1 SGHTA, CDR2 FQGTGA. V shed 4 bases and J 9 bases; nucleotides not matched to a gene: 8. The CDR3 spells CASSSDSGRALEQFF. For the CDR3, the DNA is TGTGCCAGCAGCTCAGATAGCGGGAGGGCCCTTGAGCAGTTCTTC. The full variable domain, completed using reference TRBV7-3 and TRBJ2-1, is GAGVSQTPSNKVTEKGKYVELRCDPISGHTALYWYRQSLGQGPEFLIYFQGTGAADDSGLPNDRFFAVRPEGSVSTLKIQRTERGDSAVYLCASSSDSGRALEQFFGPGTRLTVL.

This clonotype was seen a few times. The CDR3 spells CSVLTHEGGEQYF. Here the CDR3 DNA reads TGCAGCGTTCTAACCCATGAAGGGGGCGAGCAGTACTTC. The genes are TRBV29-1 and TRBJ2-7, with TRBD1 as a possible D gene (6 bases). V was cut by 5 bases and J by 6 bases, with 17 bases left in between. This CDR3 has 13 residues. CDR1 is SQVTM, CDR2 ANQGSEA, per germline.

The J gene is TRBJ2-3, the V gene TRBV23-1; weak D call: TRBD2 (7 bases). TRBV23-1 is reported as an ORF; its role is uncertain. The V end was cut by 2 bases, the J end by 0 bases, with 15 bases between. The CDR3 length is 17 residues. Here the CDR3 reads CASSQGQMGGSTDTQYF. The DNA of the CDR3 is TGCGCCAGCAGTCAAGGACAGATGGGGGGGAGCACAGATACGCAGTATTTT.